The 14 T cell receptor beta chains listed next were all sequenced from one sample in a study of response to subunit inactivated influenza vaccine. MiXCR was run by TCRdb on the RT-PCR reads, yielding one entry per CDR3 protein. In the table there are around 300,000 distinct CDR3 sequences, approximately 20% of which are singletons. The source material was PBMCs from blood, sampled 21 months after vaccination. Receptors were obtained from a man between 50 and 69 years old who received an inactivated influenza vaccine.

This sequence joins TRBV7-9 and TRBJ2-3, with 8 bases identical to TRBD1. From germline, CDR1 is SEHNR and CDR2 FQNEAQ (reference sequence). This CDR3 region has 15 residues. V was pared by 5 bases and J by 4 bases, with 8 bases of the junction left unmatched. The CDR3 nucleotides read TGTGCCAGCAGCGGTATGGACAGGGACGCAGATACGCAGTATTTT. Translating gives CASSGMDRDADTQYF.

This clonotype was seen only a few times. The genes are TRBV29-1 and TRBJ1-1; D perhaps matches TRBD1 (5 bases). Per the germline V gene, CDR1 is SQVTM and CDR2 is ANQGSEA. The CDR3 loop spans 15 amino acids. Trimming pared 1 base from V and 8 bases from J, leaving 20 bases between. The CDR3 sequence: CSVEVLRAGEREAFF. The CDR3 coding sequence is TGCAGCGTTGAAGTTCTACGCGCGGGGGAGAGGGAAGCTTTCTTT.

This clonotype was observed a handful of times. The chain uses TRBV7-9 and TRBJ2-4; no firm D call. CDR1 is SEHNR, CDR2 FQNEAQ, per germline (reference sequence). The CDR3 is 13 amino acids. Trimming took 4 bases from V and 8 from J, leaving 12 bases between them. The CDR3 loop reads CASSSTNRDIQYF. In nucleotides, the CDR3 is TGTGCCAGCAGCTCTACCAACCGGGACATTCAGTACTTC.

This clonotype has more than one count but fewer than ten. The CDR3 nucleotides read TGTGCCAGTACGTCGGACTACAACAATGAGCAGTTCTTC. It specifies CASTSDYNNEQFF. The chain has TRBV19 and TRBJ2-1, with D perhaps TRBD2 (6 bases). Germline loops: CDR1 LNHDA, CDR2 SQIVND (reference sequence). V lost 7 bases, J lost 5 bases, and 12 bases lay in between. There are 13 residues in the CDR3.

The J gene is TRBJ1-2, the V gene TRBV20-1, with D possibly TRBD1 on 6 matching bases. CDR3 length equals 15 residues. The germline V and J ends were trimmed by 2 bases and 0 bases, with 13 bases remaining between them. Germline V gene lookup returns CDR1 DFQATT and CDR2 SNEGSKA (reference sequence). CDR3 residues: CSARQGRLPNYGYTF. The CDR3 DNA is TGCAGTGCTAGACAGGGGCGTCTTCCTAACTATGGCTACACCTTC.

This clonotype was detected only once. The genes are TRBV14 and TRBJ2-1; no definite D call. V lost 4 bases, J lost 9 bases, and 13 bases lay in between. Germline V gene data show CDR1 as SGHDN and CDR2 as FVKESK. This CDR3 region has 13 residues. CDR3 nucleotide sequence: TGTGCCAGCAGCCCCTTGGGTAGCCGTGAGCAGTTCTTC. This codes for CASSPLGSREQFF.

Only a few counts were recorded for this clonotype. V and J are TRBV12-3 or TRBV12-4 and TRBJ1-5, with 7 bases matching TRBD1. Trimming cost V 6 bases and J 3 bases; bases outside gene matches: 8. This CDR3 has 15 amino acids. The CDR3 here is CASSLGQTNNQPQHF. CDR3 nucleotides: TGTGCCAGCAGCCTGGGACAGACAAACAATCAGCCCCAGCATTTT.

The rearrangement joins TRBV11-2 to TRBJ1-1; D unclear. Germline V gives CDR1 SGHAT, CDR2 FQNNGV. This CDR3 region has 13 residues. V was shortened by 2 bases and J by 8 bases, with 12 bases between the two germline ends. The CDR3: CASSLKMGIEAFF. The CDR3 nucleotides are TGTGCCAGCAGCTTAAAGATGGGGATCGAAGCTTTCTTT.

This clonotype occurred a few times. The V and J genes are TRBV6-1 and TRBJ1-4, with D perhaps TRBD1 (6 bases). This CDR3 spans 15 amino acids. Trimming took off 6 bases at V and 4 bases at J, with 15 bases between the two ends. Germline V gene sequence: CDR1 MNHNS, CDR2 SASEGT. The CDR3 nucleotides read TGTGCCAGCAGCACTACAGGGCCCCTTAATGAAAAACTGTTTTTT. This sequence encodes CASSTTGPLNEKLFF.

This clonotype has ten or more counts. The rearrangement links TRBV12-3 or TRBV12-4 to TRBJ1-1, with 7 bases that match TRBD1. This CDR3 contains 15 residues. Trimming removed 5 bases from V and 0 bases from J; junction bases left unmatched: 6. The DNA of the CDR3 is TGTGCCAGCAGTGCCTACAGGGGACTGAACACTGAAGCTTTCTTT. It codes for CASSAYRGLNTEAFF.

The sample holds a few counts of this clonotype. The V and J genes are TRBV10-1 and TRBJ2-7; D unclear. This CDR3 contains 13 residues. The germline V gene has CDR1 WNHNN and CDR2 SYGVQD (reference sequence). Trimming left V 3 bases short and J 4 bases short, with 10 bases between. CDR3 bases: TGCGCCAGCAGTGACGGATTCGATTACGAGCAGTACTTC. Translated, it gives CASSDGFDYEQYF.

The V gene is TRBV7-9, the J gene TRBJ2-3; D not certain. The CDR3 spans 15 residues. Germline-derived CDR1 and CDR2 are SEHNR and FQNEAQ (reference sequence). Trimming pared 2 bases from V and 2 bases from J, leaving 11 bases between. The CDR3 protein is CASSLRQANTDTQYF. CDR3 nucleotide sequence: TGTGCCAGCAGCTTAAGGCAGGCCAACACAGATACGCAGTATTTT.

The V gene is TRBV9, the J gene TRBJ1-3; a weak D match, TRBD1 (6 bases). V was cut by 3 bases and J by 4 bases, with 11 bases left in between. This CDR3 has 14 residues. The germline V gene has CDR1 SGDLS and CDR2 YYNGEE. The CDR3 loop reads CASSEAQGGNTIYF. The CDR3 DNA sequence: TGTGCCAGCAGCGAGGCGCAGGGGGGAAACACCATATATTTT.

This clonotype came up a few times. CDR3 amino acids: CASSLEPGQGYEQYF. In DNA, the CDR3 is TGCGCCAGCAGCTTGGAACCGGGACAGGGATACGAGCAGTACTTC. The chain recombines TRBV5-1 with TRBJ2-7, with TRBD1 matching over 9 bases. The germline V gene encodes CDR1 SGHRS and CDR2 YFSETQ. V lost 0 bases, J lost 4 bases, and 5 bases stayed unmatched. The CDR3 is 15 residues long.